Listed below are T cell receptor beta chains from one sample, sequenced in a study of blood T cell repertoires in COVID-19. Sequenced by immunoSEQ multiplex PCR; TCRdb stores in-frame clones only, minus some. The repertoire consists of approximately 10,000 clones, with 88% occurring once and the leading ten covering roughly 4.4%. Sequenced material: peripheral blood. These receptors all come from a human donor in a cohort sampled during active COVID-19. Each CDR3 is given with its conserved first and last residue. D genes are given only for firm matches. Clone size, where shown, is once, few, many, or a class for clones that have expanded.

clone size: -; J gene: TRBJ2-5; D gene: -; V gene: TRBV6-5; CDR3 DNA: TGTGCCACAATGACGGGAGAGACCCAGTACTTC; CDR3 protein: CATMTGETQYF
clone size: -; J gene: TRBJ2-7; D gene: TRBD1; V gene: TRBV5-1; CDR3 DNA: TGCGCCAGCAGCCGGGGACAGGGGAACGAGCAGTACTTC; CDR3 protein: CASSRGQGNEQYF
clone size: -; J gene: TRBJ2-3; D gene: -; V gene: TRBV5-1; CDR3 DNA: TGCGCCAGTCGGGGAAGTGCGCGGATCACAGATACGCAGTATTTT; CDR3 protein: CASRGSARITDTQYF
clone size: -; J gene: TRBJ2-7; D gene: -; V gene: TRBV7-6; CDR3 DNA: TGTGCCAGCAGCTTAGAGCTAGAGAGGGTTGGGGAGCAGTACTTC; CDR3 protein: CASSLELERVGEQYF
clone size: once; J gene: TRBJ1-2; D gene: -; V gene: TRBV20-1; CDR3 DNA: TGCAGTGCTGGGTCACGGGATGGCTACACCTTC; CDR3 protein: CSAGSRDGYTF
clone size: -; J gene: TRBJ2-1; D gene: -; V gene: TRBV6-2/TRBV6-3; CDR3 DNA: TGTGCCAGCAGTTCCACCTCCAGGTGGGCAGGGCGTGATGAGCAGTTCTTC; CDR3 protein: CASSSTSRWAGRDEQFF
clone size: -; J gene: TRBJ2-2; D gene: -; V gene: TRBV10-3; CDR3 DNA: TGTGCCATTCGGGGGAGCGCCGGGGAGCTGTTTTTT; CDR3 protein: CAIRGSAGELFF
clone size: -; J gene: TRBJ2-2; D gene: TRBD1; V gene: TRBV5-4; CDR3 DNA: TGTGCCAGCAGCTTGGAGGACAGGGGGGGATCCGGGGAGCTGTTTTTT; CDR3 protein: CASSLEDRGGSGELFF
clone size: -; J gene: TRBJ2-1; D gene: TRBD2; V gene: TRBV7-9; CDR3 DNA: TGTGCCAGCAGCGTCCCCCGCGGGAGGTTGTTCTTC; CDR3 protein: CASSVPRGRLFF
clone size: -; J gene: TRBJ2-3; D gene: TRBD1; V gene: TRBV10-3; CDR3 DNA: TGTGCCATCAGTCCCGACAGGGGTGGGGATACGCAGTATTTT; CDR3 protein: CAISPDRGGDTQYF
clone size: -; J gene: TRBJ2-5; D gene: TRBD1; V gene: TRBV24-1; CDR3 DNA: TGTGCCACCTGTGGTGGGACAGGGGATGGGACCCAGTACTTC; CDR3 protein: CATCGGTGDGTQYF
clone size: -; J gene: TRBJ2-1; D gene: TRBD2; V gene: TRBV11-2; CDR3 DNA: TGTGCCAGCAGCTTAGGGACTAGCGGACACAATGAGCAGTTCTTC; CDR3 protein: CASSLGTSGHNEQFF
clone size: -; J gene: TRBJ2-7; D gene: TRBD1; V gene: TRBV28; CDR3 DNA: TGTGCCAGCAGTTTTCTCAAGGGACAGGGGTTCCACGAGCAGTACTTC; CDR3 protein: CASSFLKGQGFHEQYF
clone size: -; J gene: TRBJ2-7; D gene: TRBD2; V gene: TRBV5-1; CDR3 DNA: TGCGCCAGCAGCTTGGAACAGGCGGGAGGCGAGCAGTACTTC; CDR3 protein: CASSLEQAGGEQYF
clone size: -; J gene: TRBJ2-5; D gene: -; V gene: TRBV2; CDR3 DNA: TGTGCCAGCGGGGGGACCTCCGGGACGGGTGGAGAGACCCAGTACTTC; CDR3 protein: CASGGTSGTGGETQYF
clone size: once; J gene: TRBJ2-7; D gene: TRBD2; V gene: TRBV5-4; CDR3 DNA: TGTGCCAGCAGCTTGGCACCGGGACTAGCGGGAGGTTTCGAGCAGTACTTC; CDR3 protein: CASSLAPGLAGGFEQYF
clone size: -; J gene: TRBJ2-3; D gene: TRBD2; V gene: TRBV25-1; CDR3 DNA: TGTGCCAGCAGTGCGGGACTAGCGCTGAGCACAGATACGCAGTATTTT; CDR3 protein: CASSAGLALSTDTQYF
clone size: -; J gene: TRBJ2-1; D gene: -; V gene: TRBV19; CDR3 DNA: TGTGCCAGTAGAACTTCGGGTCCCTCCTACAATGAGCAGTTCTTC; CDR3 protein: CASRTSGPSYNEQFF
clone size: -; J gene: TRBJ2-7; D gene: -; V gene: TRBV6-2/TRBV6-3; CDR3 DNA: TGTGCCAGCAGTTCCCCTAGAGGCGAGCAGTACTTC; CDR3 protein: CASSSPRGEQYF
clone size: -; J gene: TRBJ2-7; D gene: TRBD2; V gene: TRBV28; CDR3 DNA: TGTGCCAGCATGATACAGCGGGAGGGGTACGAGCAGTACTTC; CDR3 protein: CASMIQREGYEQYF
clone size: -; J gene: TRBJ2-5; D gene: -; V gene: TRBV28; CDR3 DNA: TGTGCCAGCAGTTTGGGCAGAAATCAAGAGACCCAGTACTTC; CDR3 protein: CASSLGRNQETQYF
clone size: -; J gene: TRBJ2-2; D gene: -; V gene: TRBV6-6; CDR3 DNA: TGTGCCAGCAGTTACGGCGGGTTTGGAACCGGGGAGCTGTTTTTT; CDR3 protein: CASSYGGFGTGELFF
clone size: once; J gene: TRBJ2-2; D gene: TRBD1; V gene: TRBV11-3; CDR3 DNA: TGTGCCAGCAGCCGAAGGGACGGGACAGGCGGGGAGCTGTTTTTT; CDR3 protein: CASSRRDGTGGELFF
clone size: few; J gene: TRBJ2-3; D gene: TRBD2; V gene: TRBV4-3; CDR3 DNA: TGCGCCAGCAGCCTTACAAGGCGGGAGAAAGCAGATACGCAGTATTTT; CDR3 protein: CASSLTRREKADTQYF
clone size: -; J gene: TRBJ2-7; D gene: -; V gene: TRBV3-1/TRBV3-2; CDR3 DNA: TGTGCCAGCAGCCAAGATAACAGGGACTACGAGCAGTACTTC; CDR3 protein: CASSQDNRDYEQYF
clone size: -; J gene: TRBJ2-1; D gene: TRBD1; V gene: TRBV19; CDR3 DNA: TGTGCCAGTAGCTCCCAGGGGGCATCCTACAATGAGCAGTTCTTC; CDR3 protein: CASSSQGASYNEQFF
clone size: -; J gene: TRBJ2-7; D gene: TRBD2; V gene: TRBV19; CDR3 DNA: TGTGCCAGTAGTGGACTAGCCCAGGCGTTGCAGTACTTC; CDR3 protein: CASSGLAQALQYF
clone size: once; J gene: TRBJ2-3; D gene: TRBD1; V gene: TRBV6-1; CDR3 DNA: TGTGCCAGCAGTGAAGGGACAGGGGGCGCAGATACGCAGTATTTT; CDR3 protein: CASSEGTGGADTQYF
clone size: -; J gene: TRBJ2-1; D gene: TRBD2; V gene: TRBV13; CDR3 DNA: TGTGCCAGCAGCGGATCGACTAGCGGGAGCTCCTACAATGAGCAGTTCTTC; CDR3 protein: CASSGSTSGSSYNEQFF
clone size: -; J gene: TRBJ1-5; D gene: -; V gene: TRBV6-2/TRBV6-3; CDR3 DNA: TGTGCCAGCAGCCCTGTACGGGGGGATAATAGCAATCAGCCCCAGCATTTT; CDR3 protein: CASSPVRGDNSNQPQHF
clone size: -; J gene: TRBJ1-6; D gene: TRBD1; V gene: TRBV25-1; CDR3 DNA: TGTGCCAGCAGTGAAGTCCGGGTGCAGGGGGATTCACCCCTCCACTTT; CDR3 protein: CASSEVRVQGDSPLHF
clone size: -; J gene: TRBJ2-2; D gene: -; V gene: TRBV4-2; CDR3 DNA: TGTGCCAGCAGCCCCTTCCAGGGCACAGGTGGGGCATGGACCGGGGAGCTGTTTTTT; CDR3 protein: CASSPFQGTGGAWTGELFF
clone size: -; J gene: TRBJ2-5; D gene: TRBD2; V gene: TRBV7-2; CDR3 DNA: TGTGCCAGCAGCGTCGGGACTAGTAAGGGGGGTTACCAAGAGACCCAGTACTTC; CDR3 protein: CASSVGTSKGGYQETQYF
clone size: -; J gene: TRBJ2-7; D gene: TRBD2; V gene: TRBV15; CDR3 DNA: TGTGCCACCAGCAGAGGTCTAGCGGGAGCGGACGAGCAGTACTTC; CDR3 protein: CATSRGLAGADEQYF
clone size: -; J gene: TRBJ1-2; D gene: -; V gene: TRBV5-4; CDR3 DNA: TGTGCCAGCAGCTTGTTTGGCGGGGCAGGGAGCCGCTATGGCTACACCTTC; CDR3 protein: CASSLFGGAGSRYGYTF
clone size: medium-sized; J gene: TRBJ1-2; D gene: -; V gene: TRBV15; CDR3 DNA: TGTGCCACCAGCCTGTCCGATTTACAGGGATACTATGGCTACACCTTC; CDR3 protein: CATSLSDLQGYYGYTF
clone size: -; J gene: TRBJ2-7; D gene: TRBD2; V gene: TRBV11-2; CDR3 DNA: TGTGCCAGCAGCCAACGGGAGGTTTACTACGAGCAGTACTTC; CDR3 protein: CASSQREVYYEQYF
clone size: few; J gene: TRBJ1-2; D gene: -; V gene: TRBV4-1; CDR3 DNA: TGCGCCAGCAGCCAATCCAGGTCATATGGCTACACCTTC; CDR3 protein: CASSQSRSYGYTF
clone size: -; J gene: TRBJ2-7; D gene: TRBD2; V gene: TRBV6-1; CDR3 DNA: TGTGCCAGCAGTGAACCGGGGGGGCGTGAGCAGTACTTC; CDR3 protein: CASSEPGGREQYF
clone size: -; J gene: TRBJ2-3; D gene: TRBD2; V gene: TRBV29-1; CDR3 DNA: TGCAGCGCCACCGGGACTAGCGGGAGGGCCGACACAGATACGCAGTATTTT; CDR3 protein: CSATGTSGRADTDTQYF
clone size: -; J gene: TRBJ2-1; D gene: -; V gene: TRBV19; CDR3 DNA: TGTGCCAGTAGTCCGGGACTCCTAAATGAGCAGTTCTTC; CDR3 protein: CASSPGLLNEQFF
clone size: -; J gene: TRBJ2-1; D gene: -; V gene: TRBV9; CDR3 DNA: TGTGCCAGCAGCAGAGAGAGCGGGCTCTCCTACAATGAGCAGTTCTTC; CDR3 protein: CASSRESGLSYNEQFF
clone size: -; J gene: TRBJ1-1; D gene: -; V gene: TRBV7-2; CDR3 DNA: TGTGCCAGCAGCTCTCCCACACACATGAACACTGAAGCTTTCTTT; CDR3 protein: CASSSPTHMNTEAFF
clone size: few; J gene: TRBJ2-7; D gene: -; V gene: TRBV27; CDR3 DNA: TGTGCCAGCAGCGGGACATCAGAAGACGAGCAGTACTTC; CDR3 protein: CASSGTSEDEQYF
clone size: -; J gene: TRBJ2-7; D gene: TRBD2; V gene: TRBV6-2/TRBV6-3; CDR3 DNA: TGTGCCAGCAGTTACTTGGGACTAGGGTCCTACGAGCAGTACTTC; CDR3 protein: CASSYLGLGSYEQYF
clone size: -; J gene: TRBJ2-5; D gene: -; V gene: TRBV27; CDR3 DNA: TGTGCCAGCAGTTTAAGCGGACGGCAAGAGACCCAGTACTTC; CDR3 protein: CASSLSGRQETQYF
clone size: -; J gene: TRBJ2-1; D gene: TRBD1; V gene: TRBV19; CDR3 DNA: TGTGCCAGTAGTTTTCGGGACAGTAACTCCTACAATGAGCAGTTCTTC; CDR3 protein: CASSFRDSNSYNEQFF
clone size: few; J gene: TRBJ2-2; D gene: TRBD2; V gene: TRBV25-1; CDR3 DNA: TGTGCCAGCTATCTGGGAGGGGCGAACACCGGGGAGCTGTTTTTT; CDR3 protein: CASYLGGANTGELFF
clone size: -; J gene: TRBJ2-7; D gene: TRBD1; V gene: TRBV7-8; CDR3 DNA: TGTGCCAGCAGTCATGAGGGGGCTAGGGGCTACGAGCAGTACTTC; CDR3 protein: CASSHEGARGYEQYF
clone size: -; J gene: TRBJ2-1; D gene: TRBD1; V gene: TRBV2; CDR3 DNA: TGTGCCAGCGGGGACAGGCCCCCGGGGAATGAGCAGTTCTTC; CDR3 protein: CASGDRPPGNEQFF
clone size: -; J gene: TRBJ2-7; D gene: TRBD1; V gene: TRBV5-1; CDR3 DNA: TGCGCCAGCAGCTTGAGCGTAGTACAGGGGGGCGAGCAGTACTTC; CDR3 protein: CASSLSVVQGGEQYF
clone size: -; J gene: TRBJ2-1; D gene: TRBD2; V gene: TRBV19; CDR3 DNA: TGTGCCAGTAAGCGGGAGCACCGGGGTGATGAGCAGTTCTTC; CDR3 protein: CASKREHRGDEQFF
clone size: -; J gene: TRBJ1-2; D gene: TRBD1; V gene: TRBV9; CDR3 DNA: TGTGCCAGCAGCGTAAACAGGGGCGGCTACACCTTC; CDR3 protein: CASSVNRGGYTF
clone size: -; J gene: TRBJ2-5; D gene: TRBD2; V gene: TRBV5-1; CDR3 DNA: TGCGCCAGCAGCCTGGCGGGACTAGCGGGAGGGCTCGGAGAGACCCAGTACTTC; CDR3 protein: CASSLAGLAGGLGETQYF
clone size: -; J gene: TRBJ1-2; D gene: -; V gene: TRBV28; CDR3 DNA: TGTGCCATCGAGGCAGGGCGCAAATATGGCTACACCTTC; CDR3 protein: CAIEAGRKYGYTF
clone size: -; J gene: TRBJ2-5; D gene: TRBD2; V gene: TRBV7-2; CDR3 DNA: TGTGCCAGCTCCCCGGGGGCTAGCGGGGAGACCCAGTACTTC; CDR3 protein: CASSPGASGETQYF
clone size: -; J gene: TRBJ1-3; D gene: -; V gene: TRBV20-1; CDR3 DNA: TGCAGTGTCCGCTCTGGAAACACCATATATTTT; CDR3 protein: CSVRSGNTIYF
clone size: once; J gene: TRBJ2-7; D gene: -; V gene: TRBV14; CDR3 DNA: TGTGCCAGCAGCCAAGAAATTCAATTGGGACAACCCTACGAGCAGTACTTC; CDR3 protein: CASSQEIQLGQPYEQYF
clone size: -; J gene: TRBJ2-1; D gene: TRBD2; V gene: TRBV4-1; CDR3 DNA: TGCGCCAGCAGCCAAGGCCTAGCGGGAGGGTTCAGGTACAATGAGCAGTTCTTC; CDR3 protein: CASSQGLAGGFRYNEQFF